Included here is one T cell receptor beta chain sequence, with context. Its specificity is unknown. The data originate from a study of T cells after yellow fever vaccination. The study's findings and limits: Repertoires sorted by FACS could include abundant clonotypes that are contaminants from the bulk population. A minor fraction of clonotypes spanned both CD4 and CD8 compartments. Most clones from primary vaccination were detected again post-booster (about 96% CD4, 70% to 90% CD8).

Universal primer sites and UMIs were introduced during 5'RACE template-switching synthesis of TCR cDNA. TCRdb re-analysed the 5' RACE reads in MiXCR, keeping a single row per CDR3 protein. The sample contains around 500,000 distinct CDR3 sequences, just over 20% of which appear only once. The ends were cut back, 3 bases at V and 1 base at J, with 6 bases in the middle. The CDR3 is made up of 13 amino acids. Germline V gives CDR1 SEHNR, CDR2 FQNEAQ (reference sequence). The TCR comes from a man between 18 and 35 years old who received the YFV17D yellow fever vaccine. The rearrangement links TRBV7-9 to TRBJ1-1, with D uncertain. Material: PBMCs, obtained less than 25 days after the first yellow fever vaccination. CDR3 nucleotides: TGTGCCAGCAGCTTTGACGCGAACACTGAAGCTTTCTTT. It translates to CASSFDANTEAFF.